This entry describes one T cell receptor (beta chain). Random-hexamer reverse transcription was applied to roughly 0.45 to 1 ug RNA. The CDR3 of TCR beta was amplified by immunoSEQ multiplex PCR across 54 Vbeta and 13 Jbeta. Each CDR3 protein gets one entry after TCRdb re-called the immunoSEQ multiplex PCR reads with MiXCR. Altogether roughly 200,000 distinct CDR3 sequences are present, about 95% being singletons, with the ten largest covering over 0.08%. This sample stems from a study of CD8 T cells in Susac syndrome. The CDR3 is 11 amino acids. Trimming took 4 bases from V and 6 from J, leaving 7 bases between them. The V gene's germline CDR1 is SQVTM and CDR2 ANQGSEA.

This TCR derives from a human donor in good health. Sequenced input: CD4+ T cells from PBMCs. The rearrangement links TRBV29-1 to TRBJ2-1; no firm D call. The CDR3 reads CSVGLANEQFF. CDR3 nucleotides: TGCAGCGTTGGGCTGGCCAATGAGCAGTTCTTC.